The clone carrying this T cell receptor (beta chain) was picked up one time. The CDR3 loop spans 14 amino acids. Germline trimming cut 4 bases from V and 5 bases from J; bases unmatched to any gene: 1. Germline CDR1 reads ENHRY; CDR2 reads SYGVKD. Second-dose recipients at about 4 or about 12 weeks were treated as one pooled group. This entry comes from a study of T cell responses to AZD1222 COVID-19 vaccine. Libraries were prepared by immunoSEQ multiplex PCR; TCRdb keeps only in-frame clonotypes and omits some of them. The table shows roughly 190,000 clones, with 80% to 95% occurring only once. The rearrangement joins TRBV10-3 to TRBJ2-2; 10 bases match TRBD1. The sample consisted of peripheral blood, taken 28 days after the second AZD1222 dose. This receptor was identified in an adult who received the AZD1222 COVID-19 vaccine. The CDR3 region has the DNA TGTGCCATCAGTGGACAGGGGGCTACCGGGGAGCTGTTTTTT. As protein: CAISGQGATGELFF.